These 31 T cell receptor beta chains were sequenced from one sample in a study of T-cell reconstitution after alpha-beta-depleted transplantation in children (dated by TCRdb to 2016 to 2017). The library came from PCR. Sequencing took place on an Illumina HiSeq 2500. TCR library preparation used molecular barcoding, with unique molecular identifiers applied to normalize quantification of the TCRbeta repertoire. The public reads were run again by TCRdb, first through fastp at Q25 and then through MiXCR, and only productive beta chains were kept. Each CDR3 protein gets just one entry, which takes the most common genes and DNA from the rows behind it. The sample profile shows 150,000 to 200,000 distinct CDR3 sequences; roughly 15% of them were found once. The leading ten clones occupy over 10% of the sample. This material consisted of PBMCs from the stem cell graft donor, taken from the stem cell graft. The receptors derive from a human donor who donated a stem cell graft to a child with acute lymphoblastic leukemia.

This clonotype appeared many times. The gene calls are TRBV9 and TRBJ1-5; D not resolved. Trimming shortened V by 4 bases and J by 9 bases, and 23 bases separated the two germline ends. Looked up from germline, CDR1 is SGDLS and CDR2 is YYNGEE. The CDR3 has 16 amino acids. The CDR3 region has the DNA TGTGCCAGCAGCCCCGAAGAGGGCGGAAGGCACCGGCCCCAGCATTTT. It encodes CASSPEEGGRHRPQHF.

This clonotype appeared many times. The chain couples TRBV12-3 or TRBV12-4 to TRBJ2-1, with 10 bases matching TRBD2. CDR3 length: 16 amino acids. Germline trimming cut 0 bases from V and 6 bases from J; bases unmatched to any gene: 5. CDR3 region: CASSLAGTSVGNEQFF. The CDR3 nucleotides are TGTGCCAGCAGTTTAGCCGGGACTAGCGTGGGCAATGAGCAGTTCTTC.

This clonotype was counted only a few times. The chain carries TRBV6-2 or TRBV6-3 and TRBJ1-5, with D perhaps TRBD1 (5 bases). Looked up from germline, CDR1 is MNHEY and CDR2 is SVGEGT. The CDR3 is 15 amino acids. Deletions cut 5 bases from V and 0 bases from J, with 11 bases between. CDR3 nucleotide sequence: TGTGCCAGCAGTGTGGGGGTTTATAGCAATCAGCCCCAGCATTTT. Protein sequence: CASSVGVYSNQPQHF.

The rearrangement joins TRBV11-2 to TRBJ1-1; no definite D call. CDR1 and CDR2 from the germline V gene are SGHAT and FQNNGV. V was clipped by 7 bases and J by 10 bases, with 16 bases between them. CDR3 length equals 12 residues. This chain's CDR3 is CASTGGLGAAFF. CDR3 in DNA: TGTGCCAGCACTGGAGGACTGGGAGCAGCTTTCTTT.

This clonotype has ten or more counts. The rearrangement uses TRBV6-5 and TRBJ2-7, with 9 bases that match TRBD2. Trimming removed 4 bases from V and 1 base from J; junction bases left unmatched: 8. The germline V gene encodes CDR1 MNHEY and CDR2 SVGAGI. This CDR3 comprises 16 residues. The CDR3 region has the DNA TGTGCCAGCAGTTCTCCCCGCGGGAGGGCTTCCTACGAGCAGTACTTC. It specifies CASSSPRGRASYEQYF.

The CDR3 DNA is TGTGCCAGCAGCTTATCAATCACAGCCCATACGCAGTATTTT. Translation gives CASSLSITAHTQYF. The chain employs TRBV7-2 and TRBJ2-3; D remains ambiguous. Germline V CDR1 and CDR2: SGHTA, FQGNSA. Between the trimmed V and J ends, which lost 2 bases and 7 bases, there was a span of 13 bases. The CDR3 totals 14 residues.

The chain joins TRBV5-1 to TRBJ1-1, with D hard to call. V lost 3 bases to trimming and J lost 0 bases, with 12 bases between them. The CDR3 runs 15 residues. Germline CDR1 reads SGHRS; CDR2 reads YFSETQ. CDR3 sequence (DNA): TGCGCCAGCAGCTCACCGGGAAAAGTGAACACTGAAGCTTTCTTT. Amino acids: CASSSPGKVNTEAFF.

The V gene is TRBV6-2 or TRBV6-3, the J gene TRBJ2-7, with 7 bases fitting TRBD1. After removal of 6 bases from V and 2 bases from J, the junction contained 7 bases not matched to a gene. The CDR3 runs 14 residues. Germline V gene lookup returns CDR1 MNHEY and CDR2 SVGEGT. CDR3 protein: CASSLTGWTYEQYF. In DNA form, the CDR3 reads TGTGCCAGCAGCCTGACAGGGTGGACCTACGAGCAGTACTTC.

Comment on this clonotype: Possible read error: a much larger clone is one base away. The chain is built from TRBV7-9 and TRBJ1-1; D is perhaps TRBD1 (5 bases). CDR3 length: 14 amino acids. Germline CDR1 is SEHNR and CDR2 is FQNEAQ (reference sequence). The chain's CDR3 is CASSSFREDTEPFF. Here the CDR3 DNA reads TGTGCCAGCAGCTCCTTCAGGGAGGACACTGAACCTTTCTTT.

This clonotype was found many times. The chain combines TRBV7-2 with TRBJ2-7; D remains ambiguous. The CDR3 runs to 13 residues. Germline V gene sequence: CDR1 SGHTA, CDR2 FQGNSA. Trimming took 5 bases from V and 2 from J, leaving 10 bases between them. The CDR3 sequence: CASSPVVAYEQYF. The CDR3 nucleotides are TGTGCCAGCAGCCCAGTGGTCGCCTACGAGCAGTACTTC.

The sample holds one count of this clonotype. The V and J genes are TRBV5-1 and TRBJ1-1; D ambiguous. The CDR3 sequence is 13 residues long. Per the germline V gene, CDR1 is SGHRS and CDR2 is YFSETQ. Trimming left V 3 bases short and J 2 bases short, with 8 bases between. CDR3 nucleotide sequence: TGCGCCAGCAGCTCCATCACCAACACTGAAGCTTTCTTT. Amino acids: CASSSITNTEAFF.

This clonotype was picked up many times. The rearrangement uses TRBV29-1 and TRBJ1-2; D is possibly TRBD1 (5 bases). The V end lost 7 bases, the J end lost 4 bases, and 13 bases lay between the germline ends. The CDR3 has 12 residues. Per germline, CDR1 SQVTM and CDR2 ANQGSEA. This CDR3 reads CSALSGTYGYTF. As DNA, the CDR3 is TGCAGCGCCCTTTCAGGGACCTATGGCTACACCTTC.

This clonotype was picked up a small number of times. The rearrangement uses TRBV25-1 and TRBJ2-7; D gene ambiguous. Germline CDR1 and CDR2: MGHDK and SYGVNS. CDR3 size: 13 residues. V was shortened by 3 bases and J by 1 base, with 7 bases between the two germline ends. The CDR3 region is CASSDRSSYEQYF. In DNA, the CDR3 is TGTGCCAGCAGTGACAGGTCTTCCTACGAGCAGTACTTC.

This clonotype was picked up many times. The chain carries TRBV12-3 or TRBV12-4 and TRBJ2-2, with D unclear. There are 13 residues in the CDR3. Trimming took 6 bases from V and 3 from J, leaving 8 bases between them. The CDR3, as DNA: TGTGCCAGCAGCCCGCGAGACACCGGGGAGCTGTTTTTT. Its protein product is CASSPRDTGELFF.

The chain has TRBV6-2 or TRBV6-3 and TRBJ2-7; 8 bases are shared with TRBD2. The CDR3 sequence is 15 residues long. V dropped 7 bases and J dropped 3; count of bases not matched to a gene: 11. CDR1 and CDR2 (germline): MNHEY, SVGEGT. CDR3 region: CASTMIPGLGYEQYF. CDR3 bases: TGTGCCAGCACCATGATTCCGGGACTAGGCTACGAGCAGTACTTC.

This clonotype was found many times. The chain employs TRBV28 and TRBJ1-2; possibly TRBD1 for D (5 bases). From germline, CDR1 is MDHEN and CDR2 SYDVKM. Trimming cost V 6 bases and J 5 bases, with 19 bases left between them. The CDR3 sequence is 15 residues long. Here the CDR3 DNA reads TGTGCCAGCAGCTTGGCCGGGACCTCCCCTTATGGCTACACCTTC. Amino acids: CASSLAGTSPYGYTF.

This clonotype was detected only a few times. The chain is built from TRBV20-1 and TRBJ1-3; 8 bases fit TRBD1. This CDR3 is built from 15 residues. The trim removed 5 bases at V and 6 bases at J, leaving 12 bases unmatched. Germline CDR1 reads DFQATT; CDR2 reads SNEGSKA (reference sequence). The CDR3 DNA follows: TGCAGTGCTTACGACCACAGGGGGACCGAAAACACCATATATTTT. Translation: CSAYDHRGTENTIYF.

This chain links TRBV15 with TRBJ2-7; D remains ambiguous. This CDR3 is built from 12 residues. Trimming removed 1 base at V and 6 bases at J, with 7 bases between. Germline V gene sequence: CDR1 LNHNV, CDR2 YYDKDF (reference sequence). The CDR3 coding sequence is TGTGCCACCAGCAGAGGACTTTCCGAGCAGTACTTC. Protein: CATSRGLSEQYF. Supplemented by reference TRBV15 and TRBJ2-7, the full variable domain reads DAMVIQNPRYQVTQFGKPVTLSCSQTLNHNVMYWYQQKSSQAPKLLFHYYDKDFNNEADTPDNFQSRRPNTSFCFLDIRSPGLGDTAMYLCATSRGLSEQYFGPGTRLTVT.

At least ten counts were recorded for this clonotype. The junction differs from germline at one of its ends, possibly a read error. The rearrangement links TRBV12-3 or TRBV12-4 to TRBJ1-1; 9 bases fit TRBD1. The CDR3 is 18 residues long. Written as DNA, the CDR3 is TGTGCCAACAGTTTAGCGAATCACGGGGGGGACAGGGACACTGAAGCTTTCTTT. This sequence encodes CANSLANHGGDRDTEAFF.

This clonotype showed up many times. The chain couples TRBV25-1 to TRBJ2-3; 9 nucleotides line up with TRBD2. This CDR3 region has 15 residues. Germline assignment: CDR1 MGHDK and CDR2 SYGVNS. The ends lost 5 bases at V and 9 bases at J; junction bases unmatched: 12. The CDR3 sequence: CASSSRRGGRETQYF. CDR3 sequence (DNA): TGTGCCAGCAGTTCTAGGCGGGGGGGACGGGAGACGCAGTATTTT.

At least ten counts were recorded for this clonotype. The V and J genes are TRBV30 and TRBJ2-7, with 9 positions matching TRBD2. The CDR3 length is 14 residues. V shed 5 bases, J shed 2 bases, and the junction held 7 bases outside the gene matches. Germline V CDR1 and CDR2: GTSNPN, SVGIG (reference sequence). This CDR3 reads CAWGEGLAPYEQYF. The CDR3 DNA sequence: TGTGCCTGGGGGGAGGGACTAGCCCCCTACGAGCAGTACTTC.

The genes are TRBV20-1 and TRBJ2-1; 11 bases line up with TRBD2. Trimming took 4 bases from V and 12 from J; bases not matched to a gene: 17. The CDR3 has 16 amino acids. The germline gives CDR1 DFQATT, CDR2 SNEGSKA (reference sequence). This CDR3 is CSATGVWTSGSQLQFF. The CDR3 DNA follows: TGCAGTGCTACGGGGGTCTGGACTAGCGGGTCGCAGTTGCAGTTCTTC.

This clonotype was counted at least ten times. J is TRBJ1-1 and V is TRBV20-1; a weak D match, TRBD1 (6 bases). Trimming cost V 3 bases and J 8 bases, with 16 bases left between them. Germline CDR1 reads DFQATT; CDR2 reads SNEGSKA (reference sequence). The CDR3 runs 13 residues. CDR3 sequence: CSARSSGGLEAFF. The CDR3 bases are TGCAGTGCTAGGTCCTCGGGGGGGCTGGAAGCTTTCTTT.

The V and J genes are TRBV5-1 and TRBJ1-2, with 7 bases identical to TRBD1. The V gene's germline CDR1 is SGHRS and CDR2 YFSETQ. Trimming took 4 bases from V and 8 from J; bases not matched to a gene: 11. The CDR3 spans 14 residues. CDR3 sequence reads: CASSGGQALRGYTF. CDR3 in DNA: TGCGCCAGCAGCGGCGGACAGGCTCTCAGGGGCTACACCTTC.

This clonotype was counted ten times or more. CDR3 amino acids: CASSYTERRLEQFF. The CDR3 DNA reads as TGTGCCAGCAGTTATACTGAGCGGAGGTTGGAGCAGTTCTTC. This chain joins TRBV6-5 and TRBJ2-1; TRBD2 is a possible D gene (5 bases). V was shortened by 3 bases and J by 10 bases, with 16 bases between the two germline ends. CDR1 is MNHEY and CDR2 is SVGAGI in the germline V gene. CDR3 length: 14 residues.

This clonotype came up many times. This rearrangement joins TRBV12-3 or TRBV12-4 to TRBJ1-5; D not certain. Trimming removed 5 bases at V and 1 base at J, with 15 bases between. The CDR3 contains 16 residues. The CDR3 here is CASSGPGQLSNQPQHF. CDR3 nucleotides: TGTGCCAGCAGTGGCCCCGGGCAGCTAAGCAATCAGCCCCAGCATTTT.

This chain links TRBV30 with TRBJ2-1; 11 nucleotides line up with TRBD2. V dropped 5 bases and J dropped 2; count of bases not matched to a gene: 5. Per germline, CDR1 GTSNPN and CDR2 SVGIG (reference sequence). CDR3 size: 15 residues. The CDR3 sequence: CAWDLGLAAYNEQFF. CDR3 nucleotide sequence: TGTGCCTGGGACTTGGGACTAGCGGCCTACAATGAGCAGTTCTTC.

This clonotype was seen at least ten times. The chain couples TRBV7-2 to TRBJ2-2, with no clear D. Trimming took off 1 base at V and 1 base at J, with 10 bases between the two ends. CDR3 length: 16 amino acids. CDR1 is SGHTA and CDR2 is FQGNSA in the germline V gene. The CDR3, as DNA: TGTGCCAGCAGCTTAGTTGGCGGCGGGAACACCGGGGAGCTGTTTTTT. Translating it yields CASSLVGGGNTGELFF.

This clonotype has a count of ten or more. The rearrangement uses TRBV27 and TRBJ1-5; 11 bases fit TRBD1. Germline assignment: CDR1 MNHEY and CDR2 SMNVEV (reference sequence). This CDR3 contains 16 residues. V gave up 5 bases and J gave up 0 bases; unmatched junction bases: 3. As DNA, the CDR3 is TGTGCCAGCAGTCTAGGGACAGGGGGTAGCAATCAGCCCCAGCATTTT. Translation: CASSLGTGGSNQPQHF.

At least ten counts were recorded for this clonotype. One end of the junction varies from germline; a read error may be responsible. V and J are TRBV7-2 and TRBJ2-3; tentative D call: TRBD2 (5 bases). From germline, CDR1 is SGHTA and CDR2 FQGNSA. This CDR3 region has 9 residues. CDR3 sequence (DNA): TGCGCAGAGGGAGATACGCAGTATTTT. As protein: CAEGDTQYF.

This clonotype was counted at least ten times. This sequence joins TRBV12-3 or TRBV12-4 and TRBJ1-2; TRBD1 is a possible D gene (5 bases). V gave up 0 bases and J gave up 4 bases, with 12 bases separating them. CDR3 size: 15 residues. The CDR3 sequence: CASSLALGDGYGYTF. In DNA form, the CDR3 reads TGTGCCAGCAGTTTAGCGCTGGGGGACGGCTATGGCTACACCTTC.